This paragraph covers one T cell receptor beta chain sequence. Its antigen remains unknown. The assay was immunoSEQ multiplex PCR, and TCRdb's table has in-frame clones only and misses some. The profile covers under 120,000 clones, with around 89% appearing a single time and about 16% taken by the ten largest. The germline CDR1 and CDR2 sequences are SGHDT and YYEEEE. V was shortened by 0 bases and J by 8 bases, with 9 bases between the two germline ends. The CDR3 has 13 amino acids. This sample was taken from a study of identifying expanded T cells in peripheral blood. Broader study findings: Technical replicates showed roughly 1.2 changed clones; approximately 2 weeks roughly 16; four weeks 19. Variance in clone template counts between approximately 2-week samples significantly increased with total template count across all healthy donors.

Healthy donors had no documented immune events, such as infections, while sampled. This TCR derives from a person aged 18 to 69 in good health. Sequencing input: blood. V and J are TRBV5-6 and TRBJ2-4, with TRBD2 as a possible D gene (5 bases). The CDR3 nucleotides read TGTGCCAGCAGCTTGGATGCGGAGGACATTCAGTACTTC. Amino acid sequence: CASSLDAEDIQYF.